The 8 T cell receptor beta chains in this list originate from one sample, sequenced in a study of Graves' ophthalmopathy and Graves' hyperthyroidism. From RNA, the CDR3 regions of TCR beta chains were amplified and sequenced. The authors performed first-round RT-PCR with HTBI primers and then a second-round multiplex PCR. TCRdb called the multiplex PCR reads again in MiXCR, with one record for every CDR3 protein. The table has 200,000 to 250,000 distinct CDR3 sequences, about 46% seen once; the top ten hold around half. Sequencing was done on a sample of peripheral blood. These receptors originate from an adult man with Graves' ophthalmopathy.

This sequence joins TRBV28 and TRBJ1-2, with D unclear. CDR1 and CDR2 (germline): MDHEN, SYDVKM. The CDR3 extends over 13 amino acids. Trimming left V 4 bases short and J 4 bases short, with 10 bases between. CDR3 sequence reads: CASSSVGPYGYTF. The CDR3, as DNA: TGTGCCAGCAGTTCGGTGGGCCCCTATGGCTACACCTTC.

On this clonotype: Since no conserved phenylalanine or tryptophan closes the CDR3, a read error is the likely cause. The DNA is left out, because the CDR3 cannot be placed on it with certainty; the CDR3 is given as TCRdb lists it. This chain's CDR3 is CASSLEGNG. The V and J genes are TRBV5-8 and TRBJ2-7; TRBD2 was called by the table and not checked on the DNA. Both ends counted, the CDR3 spans 9 residues. The germline CDR1 and CDR2 sequences are SGHTS and YDEGEE.

This clonotype was detected a few times. This chain connects TRBV2 to TRBJ1-1; D perhaps matches TRBD1 (5 bases). Trimming took 6 bases from V and 6 from J, leaving 11 bases between them. Germline CDR1 and CDR2: SNHLY and FYNNEI. CDR3 length: 12 residues. As DNA, the CDR3 is TGTGCCAGCAGAGGGGCAAACGCTGAAGCTTTCTTT. The encoded protein is CASRGANAEAFF. The full variable domain, its missing parts supplied by reference TRBV2 and TRBJ1-1, is EPEVTQTPSHQVTQMGQEVILRCVPISNHLYFYWYRQILGQKVEFLVSFYNNEISEKSEIFDDQFSVERPDGSNFTLKIRSTKLEDSAMYFCASRGANAEAFFGQGTRLTVV.

This clonotype is labeled as medium-sized. This chain uses TRBV5-1 with TRBJ1-1, with D possibly matching TRBD1 (6 bases). CDR1 and CDR2 from the germline V gene are SGHRS and YFSETQ. V gave up 0 bases and J gave up 0 bases, with 9 bases separating them. The CDR3 contains 15 residues. The CDR3 spells CASSLVQGMNTEAFF. As DNA, the CDR3 is TGCGCCAGCAGCTTGGTCCAGGGGATGAACACTGAAGCTTTCTTT. Full variable domain (outside the CDR3, taken from reference TRBV5-1 and TRBJ1-1): KAGVTQTPRYLIKTRGQQVTLSCSPISGHRSVSWYQQTPGQGLQFLFEYFSETQRNKGNFPGRFSGRQFSNSRSEMNVSTLELGDSALYLCASSLVQGMNTEAFFGQGTRLTVV.

The chain joins TRBV20-1 to TRBJ2-7; 8 nucleotides line up with TRBD2. Germline V gene lookup returns CDR1 DFQATT and CDR2 SNEGSKA (reference sequence). The V segment lost 4 bases and the J segment 1 base; nucleotides outside the gene matches: 3. The CDR3 totals 13 residues. The CDR3 here is CSAILAVSYEQYF. The CDR3 bases are TGCAGTGCTATACTAGCGGTTTCCTACGAGCAGTACTTC.

The chain combines TRBV29-1 with TRBJ1-5; the D is unclear. CDR1 and CDR2 from the germline V gene are SQVTM and ANQGSEA. Between the trimmed V and J ends, which lost 4 bases and 11 bases, there was a span of 21 bases. The CDR3 runs 14 residues. As DNA, the CDR3 is TGCAGCGTTGCGGATAGGGCCCTTCAAGAGACCCAGCATTTT. This codes for CSVADRALQETQHF.

This clonotype was found a few times. J is TRBJ1-6 and V is TRBV12-3 or TRBV12-4, with 9 bases identical to TRBD1. The CDR3 contains 13 residues. J was trimmed by 8 bases and V by 5 bases; bases with no gene match: 1. The CDR3: CASSRDRDSPLHF. The CDR3, as DNA: TGTGCCAGCAGTAGGGACAGGGATTCACCCCTCCACTTT.

The chain joins TRBV29-1 to TRBJ2-2; 12 nucleotides align to TRBD1. There are 14 residues in the CDR3. CDR1 and CDR2 from the germline V gene are SQVTM and ANQGSEA. J gave up 5 bases and V 6 bases, and 4 bases lay outside the gene matches. The CDR3 reads CSVGQGAGTGELFF. Here the CDR3 DNA reads TGCAGCGTGGGACAGGGGGCAGGAACCGGGGAGCTGTTTTTT.